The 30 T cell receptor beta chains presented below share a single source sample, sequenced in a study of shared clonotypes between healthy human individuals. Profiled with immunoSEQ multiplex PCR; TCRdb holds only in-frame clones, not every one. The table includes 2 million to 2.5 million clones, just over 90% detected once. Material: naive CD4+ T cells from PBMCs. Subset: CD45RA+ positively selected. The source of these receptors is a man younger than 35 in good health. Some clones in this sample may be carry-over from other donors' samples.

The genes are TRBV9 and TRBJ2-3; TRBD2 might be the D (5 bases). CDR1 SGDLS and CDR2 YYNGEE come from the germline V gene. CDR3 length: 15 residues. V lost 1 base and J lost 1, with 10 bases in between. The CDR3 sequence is CASSVFSDGTDTQYF. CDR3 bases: TGTGCCAGCAGCGTATTTAGCGACGGCACAGATACGCAGTATTTT.

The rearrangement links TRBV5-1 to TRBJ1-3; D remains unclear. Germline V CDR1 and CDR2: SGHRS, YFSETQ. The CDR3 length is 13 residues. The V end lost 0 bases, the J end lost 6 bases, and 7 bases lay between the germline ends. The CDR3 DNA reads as TGCGCCAGCAGCTTGGGATCGGAAAACACCATATATTTT. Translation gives CASSLGSENTIYF.

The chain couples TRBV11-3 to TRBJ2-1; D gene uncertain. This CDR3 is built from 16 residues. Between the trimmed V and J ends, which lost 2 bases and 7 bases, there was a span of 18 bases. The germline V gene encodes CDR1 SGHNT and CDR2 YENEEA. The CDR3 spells CASSLSVFGPGNEQFF. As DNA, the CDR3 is TGTGCCAGCAGCTTAAGTGTGTTCGGTCCCGGAAATGAGCAGTTCTTC.

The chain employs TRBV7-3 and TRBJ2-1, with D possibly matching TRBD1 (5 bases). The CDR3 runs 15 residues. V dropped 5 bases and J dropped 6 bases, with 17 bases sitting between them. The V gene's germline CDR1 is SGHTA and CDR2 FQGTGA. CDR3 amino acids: CASSLNTGHPNEQFF. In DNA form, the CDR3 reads TGTGCCAGCAGCCTAAACACCGGACACCCCAATGAGCAGTTCTTC.

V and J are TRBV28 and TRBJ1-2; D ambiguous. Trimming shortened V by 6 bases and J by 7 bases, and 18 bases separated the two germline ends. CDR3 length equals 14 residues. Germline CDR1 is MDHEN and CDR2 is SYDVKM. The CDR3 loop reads CASRPAGSMGGYTF. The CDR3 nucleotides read TGTGCCAGCAGACCGGCGGGATCGATGGGTGGCTACACCTTC.

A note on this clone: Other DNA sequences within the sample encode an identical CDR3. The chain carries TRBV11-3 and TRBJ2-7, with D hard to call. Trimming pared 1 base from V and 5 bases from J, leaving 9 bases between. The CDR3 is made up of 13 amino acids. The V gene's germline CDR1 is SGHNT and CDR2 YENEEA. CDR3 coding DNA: TGTGCCAGCAGCTTAGGACAATCCCACGAGCAGTACTTC. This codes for CASSLGQSHEQYF.

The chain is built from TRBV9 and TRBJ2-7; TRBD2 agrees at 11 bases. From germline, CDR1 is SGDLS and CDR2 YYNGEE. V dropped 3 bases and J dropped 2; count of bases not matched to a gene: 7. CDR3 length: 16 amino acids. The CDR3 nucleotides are TGTGCCAGCAGCGCGAAAGGGACTAGCGGTACCTACGAGCAGTACTTC. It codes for CASSAKGTSGTYEQYF.

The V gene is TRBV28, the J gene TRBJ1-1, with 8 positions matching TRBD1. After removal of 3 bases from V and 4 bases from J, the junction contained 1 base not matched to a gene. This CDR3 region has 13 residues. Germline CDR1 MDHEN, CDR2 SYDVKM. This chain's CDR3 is CASSFTGGTEAFF. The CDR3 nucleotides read TGTGCCAGCAGTTTTACAGGGGGCACTGAAGCTTTCTTT. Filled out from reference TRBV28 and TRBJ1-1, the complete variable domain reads DVKVTQSSRYLVKRTGEKVFLECVQDMDHENMFWYRQDPGLGLRLIYFSYDVKMKEKGDIPEGYSVSREKKERFSLILESASTNQTSMYLCASSFTGGTEAFFGQGTRLTVV.

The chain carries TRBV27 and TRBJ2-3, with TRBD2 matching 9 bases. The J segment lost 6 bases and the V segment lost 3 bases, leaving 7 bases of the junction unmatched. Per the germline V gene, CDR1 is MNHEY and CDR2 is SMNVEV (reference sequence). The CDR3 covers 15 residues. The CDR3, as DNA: TGTGCCAGCAGTTTCCGGCGGGAGGGACTTGATACGCAGTATTTT. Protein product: CASSFRREGLDTQYF.

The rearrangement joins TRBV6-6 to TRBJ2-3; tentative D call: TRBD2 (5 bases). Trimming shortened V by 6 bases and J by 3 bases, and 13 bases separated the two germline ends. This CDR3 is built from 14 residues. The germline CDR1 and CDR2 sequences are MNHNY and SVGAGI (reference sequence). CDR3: CASSLDGVTDTQYF. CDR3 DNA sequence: TGTGCCAGCAGCCTGGACGGGGTAACAGATACGCAGTATTTT.

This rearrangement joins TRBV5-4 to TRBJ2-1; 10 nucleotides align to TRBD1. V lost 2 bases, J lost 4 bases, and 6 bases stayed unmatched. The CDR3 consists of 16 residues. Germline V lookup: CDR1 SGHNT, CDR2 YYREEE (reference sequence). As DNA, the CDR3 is TGTGCCAGCAGCTTTGCCGGGACAGGGGTTTACAATGAGCAGTTCTTC. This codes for CASSFAGTGVYNEQFF.

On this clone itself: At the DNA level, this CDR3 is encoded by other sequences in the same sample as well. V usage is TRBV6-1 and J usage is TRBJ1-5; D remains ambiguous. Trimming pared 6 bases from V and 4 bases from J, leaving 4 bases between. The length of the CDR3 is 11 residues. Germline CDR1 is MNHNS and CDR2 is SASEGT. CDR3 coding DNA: TGTGCCAGCAGATCGAATCAGCCCCAGCATTTT. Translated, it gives CASRSNQPQHF.

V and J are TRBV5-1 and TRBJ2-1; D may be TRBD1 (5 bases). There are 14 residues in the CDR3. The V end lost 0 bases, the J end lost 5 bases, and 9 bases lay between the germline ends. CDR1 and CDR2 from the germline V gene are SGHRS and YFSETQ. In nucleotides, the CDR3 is TGCGCCAGCAGCTTGGGACAGCCGAACAATGAGCAGTTCTTC. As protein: CASSLGQPNNEQFF.

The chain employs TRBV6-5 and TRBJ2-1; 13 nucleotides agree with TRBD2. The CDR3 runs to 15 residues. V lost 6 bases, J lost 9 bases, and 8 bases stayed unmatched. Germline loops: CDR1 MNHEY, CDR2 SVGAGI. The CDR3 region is CASRTLAGGYGEQFF. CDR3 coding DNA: TGTGCCAGCAGAACACTAGCGGGAGGGTACGGTGAGCAGTTCTTC.

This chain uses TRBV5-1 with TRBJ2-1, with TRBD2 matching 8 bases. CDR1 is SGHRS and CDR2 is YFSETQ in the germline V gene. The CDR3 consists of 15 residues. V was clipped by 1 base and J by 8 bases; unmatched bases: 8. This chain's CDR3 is CASSLIGRARYEQFF. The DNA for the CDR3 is TGCGCCAGCAGCTTGATCGGGAGGGCCCGTTATGAGCAGTTCTTC.

CDR3: CASSRTGHNQPQHF. The CDR3 DNA is TGTGCCAGCAGTAGGACAGGGCACAATCAGCCCCAGCATTTT. The chain has TRBV28 and TRBJ1-5; 8 nucleotides match TRBD1. V dropped 5 bases and J dropped 3; count of bases not matched to a gene: 3. CDR1 is MDHEN and CDR2 is SYDVKM in the germline V gene. This CDR3 contains 14 residues. Drawing the rest from reference TRBV28 and TRBJ1-5, the complete variable domain is DVKVTQSSRYLVKRTGEKVFLECVQDMDHENMFWYRQDPGLGLRLIYFSYDVKMKEKGDIPEGYSVSREKKERFSLILESASTNQTSMYLCASSRTGHNQPQHFGDGTRLSIL.

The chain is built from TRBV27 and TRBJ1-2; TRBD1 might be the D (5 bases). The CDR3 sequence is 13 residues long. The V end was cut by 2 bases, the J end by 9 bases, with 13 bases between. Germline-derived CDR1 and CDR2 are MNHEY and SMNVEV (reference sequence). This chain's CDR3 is CASSLIRGASYTF. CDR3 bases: TGTGCCAGCAGTTTAATTAGGGGCGCTAGCTACACCTTC.

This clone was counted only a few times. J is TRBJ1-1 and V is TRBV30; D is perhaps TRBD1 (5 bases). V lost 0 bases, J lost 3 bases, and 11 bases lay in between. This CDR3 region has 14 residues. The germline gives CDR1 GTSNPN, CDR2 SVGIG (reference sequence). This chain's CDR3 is CAWSVPRGDTEAFF. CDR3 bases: TGTGCCTGGAGTGTACCACGGGGGGACACTGAAGCTTTCTTT.

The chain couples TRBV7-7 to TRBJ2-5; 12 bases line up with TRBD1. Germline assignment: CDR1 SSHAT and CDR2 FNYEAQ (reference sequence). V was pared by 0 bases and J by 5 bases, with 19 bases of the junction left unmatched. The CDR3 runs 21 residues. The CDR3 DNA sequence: TGTGCCAGCAGCTTAGCGCTTTCCCCTGTTCTCGGGACAGGGGGCCGGGAGACCCAGTACTTC. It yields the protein CASSLALSPVLGTGGRETQYF.

In nucleotides, the CDR3 is TGTGCCAGCAGCCGGACGGGGACTAGCGGGACATACGAGCAGTACTTC. Protein sequence: CASSRTGTSGTYEQYF. The chain is built from TRBV7-2 and TRBJ2-7, with 13 bases matching TRBD2. After removal of 5 bases from V and 4 bases from J, the junction contained 8 bases not matched to a gene. In germline, CDR1 is SGHTA, CDR2 FQGNSA. This CDR3 has 16 amino acids.

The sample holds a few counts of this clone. CDR3 amino acids: CASSDSYGSYGYTF. The DNA of the CDR3 is TGTGCCAGCAGTGACTCGTACGGCAGCTATGGCTACACCTTC. The V call is TRBV6-4, the J call TRBJ1-2; D uncertain. V dropped 0 bases and J dropped 4 bases, with 9 bases sitting between them. The CDR3 spans 14 residues. Germline loops: CDR1 MRHNA, CDR2 SNTAGT.

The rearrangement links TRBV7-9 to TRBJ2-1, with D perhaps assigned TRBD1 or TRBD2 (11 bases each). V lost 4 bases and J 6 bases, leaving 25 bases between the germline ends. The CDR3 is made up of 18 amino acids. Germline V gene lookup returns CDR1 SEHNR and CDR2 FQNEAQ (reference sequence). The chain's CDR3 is CASSSDRGRTSGSNEQFF. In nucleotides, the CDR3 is TGTGCCAGCAGCTCGGACAGGGGGCGAACTAGCGGGAGCAATGAGCAGTTCTTC.

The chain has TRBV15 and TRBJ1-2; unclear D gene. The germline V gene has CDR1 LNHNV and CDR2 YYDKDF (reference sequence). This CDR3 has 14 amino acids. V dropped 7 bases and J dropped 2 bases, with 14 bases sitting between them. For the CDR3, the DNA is TGTGCCACCACCCAGCCCACCGGGAACTATGGCTACACCTTC. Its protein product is CATTQPTGNYGYTF.

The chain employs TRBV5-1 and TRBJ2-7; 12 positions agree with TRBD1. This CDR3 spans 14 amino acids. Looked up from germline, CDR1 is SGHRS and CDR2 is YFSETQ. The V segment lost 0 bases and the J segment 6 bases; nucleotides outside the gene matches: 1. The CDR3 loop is CASSLGDRGPEQYF. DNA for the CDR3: TGCGCCAGCAGCTTGGGGGACAGGGGGCCCGAGCAGTACTTC.

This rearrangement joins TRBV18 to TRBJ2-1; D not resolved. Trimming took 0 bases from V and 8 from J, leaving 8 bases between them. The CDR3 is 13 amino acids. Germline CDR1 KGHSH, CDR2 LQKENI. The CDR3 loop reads CASSPPGPDEQFF. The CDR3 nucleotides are TGTGCCAGCTCACCACCTGGTCCGGATGAGCAGTTCTTC.

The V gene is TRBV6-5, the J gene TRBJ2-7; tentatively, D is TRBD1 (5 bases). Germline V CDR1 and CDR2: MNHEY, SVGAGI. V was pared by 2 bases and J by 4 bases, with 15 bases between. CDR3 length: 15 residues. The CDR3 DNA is TGTGCCAGCAGTTACCGGTATATGGGGCGTTACGAGCAGTACTTC. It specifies CASSYRYMGRYEQYF.

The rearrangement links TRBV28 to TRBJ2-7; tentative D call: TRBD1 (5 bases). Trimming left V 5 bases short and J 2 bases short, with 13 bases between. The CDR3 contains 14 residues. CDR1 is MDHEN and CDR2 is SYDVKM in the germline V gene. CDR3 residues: CASSPQGNPYEQYF. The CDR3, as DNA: TGTGCCAGCAGTCCGCAGGGAAATCCCTACGAGCAGTACTTC.

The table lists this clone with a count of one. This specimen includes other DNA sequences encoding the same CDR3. The CDR3 spells CASRVAETQYF. DNA for the CDR3: TGTGCCAGCAGGGTAGCGGAGACCCAGTACTTC. V gene TRBV28 combines with J gene TRBJ2-5, with D possibly TRBD2 on 5 matching bases. Trimming shortened V by 6 bases and J by 5 bases, and 7 bases separated the two germline ends. Looked up from germline, CDR1 is MDHEN and CDR2 is SYDVKM. The CDR3 is 11 residues long. Complete variable domain (other parts from reference TRBV28 and TRBJ2-5): DVKVTQSSRYLVKRTGEKVFLECVQDMDHENMFWYRQDPGLGLRLIYFSYDVKMKEKGDIPEGYSVSREKKERFSLILESASTNQTSMYLCASRVAETQYFGPGTRLLVL.

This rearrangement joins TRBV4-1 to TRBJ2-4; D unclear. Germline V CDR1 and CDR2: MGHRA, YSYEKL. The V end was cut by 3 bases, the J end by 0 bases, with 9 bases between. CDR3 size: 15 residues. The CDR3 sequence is CASSQGPLAKNIQYF. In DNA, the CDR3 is TGCGCCAGCAGCCAGGGCCCCTTAGCCAAAAACATTCAGTACTTC.

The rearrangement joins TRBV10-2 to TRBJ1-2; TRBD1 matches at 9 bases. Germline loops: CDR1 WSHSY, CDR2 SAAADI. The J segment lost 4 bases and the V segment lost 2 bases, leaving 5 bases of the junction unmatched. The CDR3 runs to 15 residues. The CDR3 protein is CASSETTGGSYGYTF. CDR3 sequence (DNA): TGCGCCAGCAGTGAGACAACAGGGGGCTCCTATGGCTACACCTTC.